Each of the 29 T cell receptor beta chains below was sequenced from the same sample in a study of cytomegalovirus exposure and HLA in healthy donors. Primers for the PCR totalled 60 Vbeta and 13 Jbeta. Measured with immunoSEQ multiplex PCR; TCRdb has only the in-frame clones, and not every one. The data show over 150,000 clones, about three quarters seen once. Sequences were obtained from PBMCs. Every receptor here comes from a woman aged 60-75 years in good health and CMV-seropositive.

The J gene is TRBJ2-1, the V gene TRBV11-3; 10 bases are shared with TRBD2. The CDR3 spans 15 residues. The germline CDR1 and CDR2 sequences are SGHNT and YENEEA. The V gene end was trimmed by 3 bases and the J gene end by 9 bases; junction bases not matched to a gene: 8. The CDR3 DNA sequence: TGTGCCAGCAGCTTCACTAGCGGGGTCTTAGGTGAGCAGTTCTTC. It encodes CASSFTSGVLGEQFF.

The V gene is TRBV11-3, the J gene TRBJ2-3, with a possible D match to TRBD1 (6 bases). The V and J ends lost 7 bases and 5 bases respectively, with 10 bases between them. From germline, CDR1 is SGHNT and CDR2 YENEEA. The CDR3 runs to 12 residues. The CDR3 loop is CASNRAGDTQYF. DNA of the CDR3: TGTGCCAGCAACAGGGCGGGAGATACGCAGTATTTT.

Details on this clone: An end of the junction differs from the germline gene, which may be a read error. This chain uses TRBV2 with TRBJ2-6; tentatively, D is TRBD1 (5 bases). The germline V gene has CDR1 SNHLY and CDR2 FYNNEI. CDR3 length: 15 residues. CDR3 in amino acids: CASSSGFSGANGLTF. CDR3 DNA: TGTGCCAGCAGTTCAGGGTTCTCTGGGGCCAACGGCCTGACTTTC. The full variable domain, its missing parts supplied by reference TRBV2 and TRBJ2-6, is EPEVTQTPSHQVTQMGQEVILRCVPISNHLYFYWYRQILGQKVEFLVSFYNNEISEKSEIFDDQFSVERPDGSNFTLKIRSTKLEDSAMYFCASSSGFSGANGLTFGAGSRLTVL.

The chain employs TRBV28 and TRBJ1-3, with D unresolved. The V gene lost 4 bases and the J gene lost 6 bases, with 7 bases spanning the gap. The CDR3 sequence is 12 residues long. CDR1 is MDHEN, CDR2 SYDVKM, per germline. CDR3 region: CASSSGENTIYF. The CDR3 nucleotides are TGTGCCAGCAGTTCCGGGGAAAACACCATATATTTT.

This chain links TRBV11-3 with TRBJ2-1, with TRBD2 matching over 9 bases. CDR1 is SGHNT, CDR2 YENEEA, per germline. Trimming cost V 5 bases and J 4 bases; bases outside gene matches: 9. This CDR3 comprises 16 residues. The CDR3, as DNA: TGTGCCAGCAGCCGACAGAGCGGGGGGATGTACAATGAGCAGTTCTTC. Translated: CASSRQSGGMYNEQFF.

The count of this clone is one. The CDR3 bases are TGCGCCAGCGCACCTGATGGACAGGGGGTTTCCTACGAGCAGTACTTC. Its protein is CASAPDGQGVSYEQYF. The chain combines TRBV5-1 with TRBJ2-7; 10 positions match TRBD1. Per the germline V gene, CDR1 is SGHRS and CDR2 is YFSETQ. Trimming took 7 bases from V and 1 from J; bases not matched to a gene: 11. The CDR3 loop spans 16 amino acids.

The chain joins TRBV18 to TRBJ1-3, with a tentative D call TRBD1 (5 bases). The CDR3 totals 13 residues. Trimming stripped 6 bases from V and 0 bases from J, with 6 bases between. Germline CDR1 is KGHSH and CDR2 is LQKENI. In nucleotides, the CDR3 is TGTGCCAGCTCTGACAGCTCTGGAAACACCATATATTTT. Residues: CASSDSSGNTIYF.

The rearrangement joins TRBV30 to TRBJ2-5, with 10 nucleotides matching TRBD1. V shed 0 bases, J shed 5 bases, and the junction held 18 bases outside the gene matches. This CDR3 is 19 amino acids long. CDR1 and CDR2 (germline): GTSNPN, SVGIG (reference sequence). The CDR3 protein is CAWSVWRLSGTGVDETQYF. In nucleotides, the CDR3 is TGTGCCTGGAGTGTTTGGAGGCTCAGCGGGACAGGGGTTGACGAGACCCAGTACTTC.

This clone was detected only a few times. The chain couples TRBV30 to TRBJ1-5; a possible D gene is TRBD1 (6 bases). The CDR3 is 13 residues long. The germline gives CDR1 GTSNPN, CDR2 SVGIG (reference sequence). Trimming pared 2 bases from V and 6 bases from J, leaving 11 bases between. CDR3 region: CAWSRAGAQPQHF. The CDR3 nucleotides read TGTGCCTGGAGTAGGGCAGGGGCTCAGCCCCAGCATTTT. Together with reference TRBV30 and TRBJ1-5, the CDR3 gives the full variable domain: SQTIHQWPATLVQPVGSPLSLECTVEGTSNPNLYWYRQAAGRGLQLLFYSVGIGQISSEVPQNLSASRPQDRQFILSSKKLLLSDSGFYLCAWSRAGAQPQHFGDGTRLSIL.

The chain combines TRBV5-4 with TRBJ1-4; 7 bases agree with TRBD1. Germline assignment: CDR1 SGHNT and CDR2 YYREEE (reference sequence). CDR3 size: 14 residues. The trim removed 4 bases at V and 8 bases at J, leaving 8 bases unmatched. The CDR3 protein is CASSPDRAKEKLFF. The CDR3 DNA follows: TGTGCCAGCAGCCCCGACAGGGCCAAAGAAAAACTGTTTTTT.

This chain uses TRBV4-2 with TRBJ1-6; 10 nucleotides agree with TRBD1. The CDR3 consists of 18 residues. Unmatched junction bases numbered 15, after V lost 6 bases and J lost 7 bases. Germline V lookup: CDR1 LGHNA, CDR2 YNFKEQ. CDR3 loop: CASSQSSGTGAANSPLHF. Here the CDR3 DNA reads TGTGCCAGCAGTCAATCAAGTGGGACAGGGGCCGCGAATTCACCCCTCCACTTT.

The chain uses TRBV18 and TRBJ1-1; 9 positions match TRBD1. This CDR3 is 18 amino acids long. Per germline, CDR1 KGHSH and CDR2 LQKENI. V gave up 6 bases and J gave up 2 bases; unmatched junction bases: 16. In DNA form, the CDR3 reads TGTGCCAGCTCGTACTACAGGGGGCCCTCCGATATCAACACTGAAGCTTTCTTT. It translates to CASSYYRGPSDINTEAFF. Full variable domain (remainder filled in from reference TRBV18 and TRBJ1-1): NAGVMQNPRHLVRRRGQEARLRCSPMKGHSHVYWYRQLPEEGLKFMVYLQKENIIDESGMPKERFSAEFPKEGPSILRIQQVVRGDSAAYFCASSYYRGPSDINTEAFFGQGTRLTVV.

This chain uses TRBV29-1 with TRBJ2-3; 12 positions agree with TRBD2. There are 14 residues in the CDR3. V gave up 4 bases and J gave up 9 bases; unmatched junction bases: 8. Germline V gene data show CDR1 as SQVTM and CDR2 as ANQGSEA. This CDR3 is CSVGLAGVSGTQYF. The CDR3 coding sequence is TGCAGCGTTGGACTAGCGGGAGTTTCTGGCACGCAGTATTTT.

This clone has just one count. The CDR3 nucleotides are TGTGCCAGCACCCTGGACAGGGGGCTGGGGACTGAAGCTTTCTTT. The encoded protein is CASTLDRGLGTEAFF. The chain couples TRBV28 to TRBJ1-1; 11 bases line up with TRBD1. This CDR3 has 15 residues. The V segment lost 7 bases and the J segment 5 bases; nucleotides outside the gene matches: 9. From germline, CDR1 is MDHEN and CDR2 SYDVKM.

This clone appeared a few times. This chain uses TRBV15 with TRBJ2-7, with D maybe TRBD1 (5 bases). Trimming stripped 8 bases from V and 1 base from J, with 12 bases between. This CDR3 is built from 13 residues. Germline CDR1 and CDR2: LNHNV and YYDKDF (reference sequence). This CDR3 is CATQEDKSYEQYF. In DNA, the CDR3 is TGTGCCACCCAAGAGGACAAGTCCTACGAGCAGTACTTC.

The CDR3 DNA is TGCGCCAGCAGTGCGACTAGCGGGAGTTATTACGAGCAGTACTTC. Protein: CASSATSGSYYEQYF. The rearrangement links TRBV10-1 to TRBJ2-7; 12 bases are shared with TRBD2. Germline CDR1 is WNHNN and CDR2 is SYGVQD (reference sequence). CDR3 length equals 15 residues. V lost 4 bases, J lost 4 bases, and 5 bases stayed unmatched.

V is TRBV9 and J is TRBJ2-6; the match to TRBD1 covers 8 bases. The trim removed 0 bases at V and 4 bases at J, leaving 9 bases unmatched. The CDR3 contains 18 residues. Germline-derived CDR1 and CDR2 are SGDLS and YYNGEE. In DNA form, the CDR3 reads TGTGCCAGCAGCGTAGGGGTGGGACAGGCGGGGGGGGCCAACGTCCTGACTTTC. This encodes CASSVGVGQAGGANVLTF.

This clone was counted a few times. This chain joins TRBV4-3 and TRBJ2-3; 8 bases are shared with TRBD2. Trimming removed 1 base from V and 1 base from J; junction bases left unmatched: 10. CDR3 length equals 18 residues. CDR1 is LGHNA and CDR2 is YSLEER in the germline V gene. The CDR3 loop is CASSQAPAGGLRTDTQYF. Written as DNA, the CDR3 is TGCGCCAGCAGCCAAGCTCCGGCGGGGGGCCTCCGCACAGATACGCAGTATTTT.

This clone was detected a few times. This chain joins TRBV5-1 and TRBJ1-3; D is uncertain. The CDR3 loop spans 12 amino acids. The ends were cut back, 5 bases at V and 0 bases at J, with 3 bases in the middle. Germline loops: CDR1 SGHRS, CDR2 YFSETQ. The CDR3 is CASRSSGNTIYF. Here the CDR3 DNA reads TGCGCCAGCAGGAGCTCTGGAAACACCATATATTTT.

This chain links TRBV30 with TRBJ1-3; perhaps TRBD1 as D (6 bases). Germline V gene lookup returns CDR1 GTSNPN and CDR2 SVGIG (reference sequence). The CDR3 covers 13 residues. Trimming removed 7 bases at V and 4 bases at J, with 14 bases between. CDR3 loop: CASSRGSGNTIYF. The CDR3 bases are TGTGCCTCCAGCAGGGGATCGGGAAACACCATATATTTT.

The V and J genes are TRBV7-8 and TRBJ2-3, with 13 bases fitting TRBD2. Germline V CDR1 and CDR2: SGHVS, FQNEAQ. The CDR3 contains 17 residues. V lost 4 bases, J lost 0 bases, and 4 bases stayed unmatched. In nucleotides, the CDR3 is TGTGCCAGCAGCTGGGGGACTAGCGGGGCTAGCACAGATACGCAGTATTTT. Translation gives CASSWGTSGASTDTQYF.

This clone showed up just a few times. The rearrangement joins TRBV6-5 to TRBJ2-7; 8 bases are a match to TRBD2. Germline CDR1 is MNHEY and CDR2 is SVGAGI. J gave up 5 bases and V 6 bases, and 12 bases lay outside the gene matches. This CDR3 region has 15 residues. For the CDR3, the DNA is TGTGCCAGCAGACCCGGGGGGGTACAAGCCCACGAGCAGTACTTC. As protein: CASRPGGVQAHEQYF.

The chain carries TRBV18 and TRBJ1-5; TRBD1 matches at 8 bases. Germline V CDR1 and CDR2: KGHSH, LQKENI. The CDR3 runs to 15 residues. J gave up 8 bases and V 3 bases, and 9 bases lay outside the gene matches. The DNA of the CDR3 is TGTGCCAGCTCACCTCGTATCACAGGGGGTGAGCCCCAGCATTTT. Protein product: CASSPRITGGEPQHF.

The J gene is TRBJ1-1, the V gene TRBV6-6; D is undetermined. CDR3 length equals 15 residues. V lost 2 bases and J 1 base, leaving 11 bases between the germline ends. The germline CDR1 and CDR2 sequences are MNHNY and SVGAGI (reference sequence). CDR3 sequence: CASSYTGSQNTEAFF. The CDR3 nucleotides read TGTGCCAGCAGTTACACGGGATCTCAGAACACTGAAGCTTTCTTT.

The rearrangement uses TRBV7-3 and TRBJ2-4, with 10 bases identical to TRBD1. The V and J ends lost 2 bases and 6 bases, in that order; junction bases with no gene match: 4. The CDR3 has 15 amino acids. Germline V lookup: CDR1 SGHTA, CDR2 FQGTGA. In DNA, the CDR3 is TGTGCCAGCAGCTTACCCCGGGACAGGGGAAACATTCAGTACTTC. This codes for CASSLPRDRGNIQYF.

V gene TRBV5-6 combines with J gene TRBJ2-7; 8 positions match TRBD1. V shed 4 bases and J 1 base; nucleotides not matched to a gene: 4. The CDR3 spans 14 residues. Germline CDR1 reads SGHDT; CDR2 reads YYEEEE. CDR3 region: CASSTGQGSYEQYF. The CDR3 coding sequence is TGTGCCAGCAGCACAGGACAGGGATCCTACGAGCAGTACTTC. Together with reference TRBV5-6 and TRBJ2-7, the CDR3 gives the full variable domain: DAGVTQSPTHLIKTRGQQVTLRCSPKSGHDTVSWYQQALGQGPQFIFQYYEEEERQRGNFPDRFSGHQFPNYSSELNVNALLLGDSALYLCASSTGQGSYEQYFGPGTRLTVT.

The chain links TRBV10-3 to TRBJ2-3; 12 bases are shared with TRBD2. V was pared by 5 bases and J by 0 bases, with 3 bases of the junction left unmatched. The CDR3 is 16 amino acids. From germline, CDR1 is ENHRY and CDR2 SYGVKD. CDR3 sequence reads: CAISQGTSGSTDTQYF. The DNA of the CDR3 is TGTGCCATCAGTCAAGGGACTAGCGGGAGCACAGATACGCAGTATTTT.

This sequence joins TRBV4-1 and TRBJ2-7; 7 bases map to TRBD1. Germline assignment: CDR1 MGHRA and CDR2 YSYEKL. The J segment lost 8 bases and the V segment lost 0 bases, leaving 7 bases of the junction unmatched. The CDR3 is 14 amino acids. For the CDR3, the DNA is TGCGCCAGCAGCCAAGATAGAGGGACAGCTCAGCAGTACTTC. It yields the protein CASSQDRGTAQQYF.

The CDR3 DNA reads as TGCGCCAGCAGCGCGGCCCAGCTTCAAGAGACCCAGTACTTC. It translates to CASSAAQLQETQYF. This chain links TRBV5-1 with TRBJ2-5; D is unresolved. Deletions cut 4 bases from V and 2 bases from J, with 12 bases between. Germline V gives CDR1 SGHRS, CDR2 YFSETQ. The CDR3 spans 14 residues.